A single sample gave rise to the 11 T cell receptor beta chains below, sequenced in a study of tissue T cells after allogeneic stem cell transplantation. The method was immunoSEQ multiplex PCR; TCRdb's version includes in-frame clones alone and lacks a portion of them. The sample yields 20,000 to 25,000 clones, 60% to 80% seen once. The material sequenced was blood. The receptor set was obtained from a female BALB/c mouse in good health. MHC haplotype of the strain: H2-d.

In the case of this clone: The listed genes are named as in mouse. Read sequence stops 1 residue before the CDR3 end, and the germline J gene provides the missing end. The V and J genes are TRBV19 and TRBJ2-7, with D possibly matching TRBD1 (6 bases). There are 14 residues in the CDR3. CDR1 FNHDT and CDR2 SITEND come from the germline V gene (reference sequence). V lost 0 bases and J lost 3, with 10 bases in between. Partial CDR3 DNA: TGTGCCAGCAGTATAGACACAGGGAACTATGAACAGTAC. This sequence encodes CASSIDTGNYEQY. The CDR3 as a whole reads CASSIDTGNYEQYF. The whole variable domain, remainder taken from reference TRBV19 and TRBJ2-7, is GGIITQTPKFLIGQEGQKLTLKCQQNFNHDTMYWYRQDSGKGLRLIYYSITENDLQKGDLSEGYDASREKKSSFSLTVTSAQKNEMAVFLCASSIDTGNYEQYFGPGTRLTVL.

For this clone: Gene names are mouse gene names. The sequence runs out 1 residue before the end of the CDR3; the remainder is reconstructed from the germline J gene. The sample holds other DNA sequences that translate to the same CDR3. The chain couples TRBV5 to TRBJ1-4, with D maybe TRBD1 (5 bases). V was shortened by 0 bases and J by 5 bases, with 7 bases between the two germline ends. Germline CDR1 LGHNA, CDR2 YNLKQL (reference sequence). CDR3 length equals 14 residues. The CDR3 protein is CASSQDGGNERLFF. The covered CDR3 bases are TGTGCCAGCAGCCAAGATGGGGGGAACGAAAGATTATTT.

This clone was picked up a small number of times. Genes here carry mouse names. The CDR3 goes on 1 residue after the read ends, and that part is filled in from the germline J gene. The chain carries TRBV13-3 and TRBJ2-7; 9 bases match TRBD1. V dropped 4 bases and J dropped 3; count of bases not matched to a gene: 5. Germline-derived CDR1 and CDR2 are NNHDY and SYVADS. The CDR3 is made up of 14 amino acids. CDR3 bases read: TGTGCCAGCAGTCTACAGGGGGCGGACTATGAACAGTAC. Translation gives CASSLQGADYEQY. The CDR3 in full is CASSLQGADYEQYF.

In regard to this clone: All gene names here are mouse names. The CDR3 region is CASRSPGTGNTGQLYF. CDR3 DNA, as far as it was read: TGTGCCAGCAGGTCTCCCGGGACAGGGAACACCGGGCAGCTCTAC. The chain recombines TRBV13-1 with TRBJ2-2; 9 nucleotides match TRBD1. From the germline J gene comes the end of the CDR3, since the read stops 1 residue before it. The germline V gene encodes CDR1 NSHNY and CDR2 SYGAGN. The CDR3 runs 16 residues. With V trimmed by 5 bases and J by 2 bases, 7 bases remained unmatched.

With regard to this clone: The gene symbols are mouse symbols. The read comes to an end 1 residue before the CDR3 does, leaving the germline J gene to fill in the end. V usage is TRBV4 and J usage is TRBJ2-5, with 10 bases that match TRBD2. Trimming cost V 3 bases and J 2 bases; bases outside gene matches: 5. Germline CDR1 and CDR2: LGHDT and YNNKQL (reference sequence). The CDR3 is made up of 16 amino acids. Incomplete CDR3 DNA: TGTGCCAGCAGCTACTGGGGGGGCGCTAGCCAAGACACCCAGTAC. Protein sequence: CASSYWGGASQDTQY. In full, the CDR3 reads CASSYWGGASQDTQYF. The variable domain in full, with the rest retrieved from reference TRBV4 and TRBJ2-5, is ETAVFQTPNYHVTQVGNEVSFNCKQTLGHDTMYWYKQDSKKLLKIMFSYNNKQLIVNETVPRRFSPQSSDKAHLNLRIKSVEPEDSAVYLCASSYWGGASQDTQYFGPGTRLLVL.

Notes on this clone: Gene names and germline refer to mouse. The CDR3 goes on 1 residue after the read ends, and that part is filled in from the germline J gene. The same CDR3 also results from other DNA sequences found in this sample. This chain links TRBV31 with TRBJ2-3; 8 nucleotides align to TRBD1. Germline V gene sequence: CDR1 GKSSPN, CDR2 SITVG. CDR3 length: 15 amino acids. V lost 0 bases and J lost 3; bases outside the gene matches: 5. Partial CDR3 DNA: TGTGCCTGGAGTCTAGGACAGGGTAGGGCAGAAACGCTGTAT. Translation: CAWSLGQGRAETLY. The complete CDR3 reads CAWSLGQGRAETLYF.

Of note for this clone: Any gene name here is a mouse gene name. The read gets to within 1 residue of the CDR3 end, and the germline J gene fills in the rest. The chain links TRBV31 to TRBJ2-7, with TRBD2 identical over 8 bases. The germline CDR1 and CDR2 sequences are GKSSPN and SITVG. With 1 base clipped from V and 4 bases from J, the junction kept 3 bases outside the gene matches. The CDR3 has 13 amino acids. This CDR3 is CAWSPGGPYEQYF. The part of the CDR3 DNA that was read is TGTGCCTGGAGTCCTGGGGGGCCTTATGAACAGTAC.

Turning to this clone: Gene names denote mouse genes. The CDR3 is cut off 1 residue early in the read; its end comes from the germline J gene. The gene calls are TRBV14 and TRBJ1-4, with 7 bases lining up with TRBD1. J gave up 3 bases and V 4 bases, and 3 bases lay outside the gene matches. The length of the CDR3 is 14 residues. Germline V gene sequence: CDR1 SGHDT, CDR2 FRDEAV. The CDR3 here is CASSLQGPNERLFF. CDR3 bases read: TGTGCCAGCAGTCTACAGGGGCCCAACGAAAGATTATTT.

The table lists this clone with a few counts. The genes and germline here are from mouse. The read ends 1 residue shy of where the CDR3 ends; the end is completed using the germline J gene. The rearrangement links TRBV3 to TRBJ2-7; TRBD1 matches 10 bases. Germline V gives CDR1 SNHLY, CDR2 FYNGKV (reference sequence). V dropped 3 bases and J dropped 7; count of bases not matched to a gene: 9. The CDR3 has 15 amino acids. The DNA read from the CDR3 is TGTGCCAGCAGCTTCCCCGGGACAGGGGAGAGGGAACAGTAC. This gives the protein CASSFPGTGEREQY. The entire CDR3 reads CASSFPGTGEREQYF.

This clone was counted between two and nine times. Each gene name is a mouse one. The read is 1 residue too short to cover the CDR3 end, so that end is filled in from the germline J gene. This rearrangement joins TRBV13-3 to TRBJ1-2; 9 nucleotides line up with TRBD1. There are 13 residues in the CDR3. With V trimmed by 5 bases and J by 5 bases, 4 bases remained unmatched. Germline loops: CDR1 NNHDY, CDR2 SYVADS. CDR3 in amino acids: CASRGQGRSDYTF. The sequenced CDR3 bases are TGTGCCAGCAGAGGACAGGGGAGGTCCGACTACACC.

To note about this clone: The gene names here belong to mouse. CDR3 in amino acids: CASSSGTANTGQLYF. The CDR3 DNA, read in part, is TGTGCCAGCAGCTCTGGGACTGCAAACACCGGGCAGCTCTAC. The V and J genes are TRBV5 and TRBJ2-2; TRBD2 agrees at 7 bases. The observed sequence ends 1 residue before the CDR3 terminus, with the missing tail filled in from the germline J gene. The V gene end was trimmed by 5 bases and the J gene end by 0 bases; junction bases not matched to a gene: 3. Germline CDR1 is LGHNA and CDR2 is YNLKQL (reference sequence). There are 15 residues in the CDR3.